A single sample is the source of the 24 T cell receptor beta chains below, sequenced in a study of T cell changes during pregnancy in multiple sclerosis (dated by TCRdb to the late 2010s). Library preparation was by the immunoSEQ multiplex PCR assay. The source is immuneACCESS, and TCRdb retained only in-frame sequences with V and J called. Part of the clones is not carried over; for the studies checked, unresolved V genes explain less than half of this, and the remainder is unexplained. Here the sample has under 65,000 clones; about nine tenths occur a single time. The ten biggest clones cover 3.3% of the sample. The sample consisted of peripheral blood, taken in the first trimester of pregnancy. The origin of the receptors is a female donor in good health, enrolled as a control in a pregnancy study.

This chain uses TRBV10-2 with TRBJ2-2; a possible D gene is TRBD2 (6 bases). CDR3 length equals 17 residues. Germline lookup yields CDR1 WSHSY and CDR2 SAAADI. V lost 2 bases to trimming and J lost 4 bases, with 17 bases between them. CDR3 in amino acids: CASSEGTSGQGTGELFF. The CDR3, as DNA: TGCGCCAGCAGTGAGGGCACCAGCGGGCAGGGCACCGGGGAGCTGTTTTTT.

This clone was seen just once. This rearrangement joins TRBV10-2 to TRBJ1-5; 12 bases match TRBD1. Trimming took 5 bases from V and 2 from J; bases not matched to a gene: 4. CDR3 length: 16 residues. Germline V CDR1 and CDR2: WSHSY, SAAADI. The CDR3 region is CASSRDRGLGNQPQHF. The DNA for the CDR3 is TGCGCCAGCAGTCGGGACAGGGGGCTGGGCAATCAGCCCCAGCATTTT.

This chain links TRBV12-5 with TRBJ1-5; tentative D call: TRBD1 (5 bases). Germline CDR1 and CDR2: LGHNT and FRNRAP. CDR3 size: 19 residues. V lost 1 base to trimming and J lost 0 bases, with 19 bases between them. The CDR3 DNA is TGTGCTAGTGGTTTGGACTCTCCGGGGGTGCTCTATAGCAATCAGCCCCAGCATTTT. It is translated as CASGLDSPGVLYSNQPQHF.

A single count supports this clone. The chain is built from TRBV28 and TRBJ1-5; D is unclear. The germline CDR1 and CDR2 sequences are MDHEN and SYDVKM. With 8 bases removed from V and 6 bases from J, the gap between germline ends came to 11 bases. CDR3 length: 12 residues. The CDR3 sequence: CASLESGQPQHF. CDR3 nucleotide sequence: TGTGCCAGCCTTGAGAGCGGTCAGCCCCAGCATTTT.

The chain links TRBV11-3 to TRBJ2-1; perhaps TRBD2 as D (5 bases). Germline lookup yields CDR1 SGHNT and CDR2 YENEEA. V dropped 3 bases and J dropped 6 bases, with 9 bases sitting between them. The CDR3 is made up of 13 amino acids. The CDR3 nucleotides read TGTGCCAGCAGCTTCGCGGGTTCCAATGAGCAGTTCTTC. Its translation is CASSFAGSNEQFF.

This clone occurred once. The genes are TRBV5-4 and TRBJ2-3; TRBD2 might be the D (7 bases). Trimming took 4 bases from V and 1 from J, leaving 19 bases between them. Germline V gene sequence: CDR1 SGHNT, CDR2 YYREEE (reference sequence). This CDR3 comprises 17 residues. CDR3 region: CASSPRGGASGTDTQYF. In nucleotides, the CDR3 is TGTGCCAGCAGCCCCCGCGGGGGCGCATCGGGCACAGATACGCAGTATTTT.

CDR3 sequence (DNA): TGTGCCAGCAGCTTTCGCAGGGCTGATACGAACACCGGGGAGCTGTTTTTT. Translation gives CASSFRRADTNTGELFF. The rearrangement joins TRBV7-2 to TRBJ2-2; D is possibly TRBD1 (5 bases). The CDR3 sequence is 17 residues long. Germline V gene sequence: CDR1 SGHTA, CDR2 FQGNSA. V lost 3 bases and J 0 bases, leaving 14 bases between the germline ends.

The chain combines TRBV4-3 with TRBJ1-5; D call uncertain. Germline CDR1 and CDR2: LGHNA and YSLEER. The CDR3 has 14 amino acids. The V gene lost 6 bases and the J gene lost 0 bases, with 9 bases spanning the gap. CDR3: CASSRVHSNQPQHF. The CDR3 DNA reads TGCGCCAGCAGTCGGGTACATAGCAATCAGCCCCAGCATTTT.

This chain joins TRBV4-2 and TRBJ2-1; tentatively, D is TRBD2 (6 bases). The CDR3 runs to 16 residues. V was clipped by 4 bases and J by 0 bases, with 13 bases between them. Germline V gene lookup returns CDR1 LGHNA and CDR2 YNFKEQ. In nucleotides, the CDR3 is TGTGCCAGCAGCCCTATAGAACTAGCCTCCTACAATGAGCAGTTCTTC. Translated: CASSPIELASYNEQFF.

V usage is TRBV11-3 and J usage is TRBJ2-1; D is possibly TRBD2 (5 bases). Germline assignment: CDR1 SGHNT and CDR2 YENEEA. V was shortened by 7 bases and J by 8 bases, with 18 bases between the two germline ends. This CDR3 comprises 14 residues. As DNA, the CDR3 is TGTGCCAGCAACACCGGAGGACCCGACTATGAGCAGTTCTTC. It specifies CASNTGGPDYEQFF.

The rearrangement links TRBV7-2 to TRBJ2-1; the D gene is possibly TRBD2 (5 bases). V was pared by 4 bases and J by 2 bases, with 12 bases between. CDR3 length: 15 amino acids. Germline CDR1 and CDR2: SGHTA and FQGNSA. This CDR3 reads CASSYGEPAYNEQFF. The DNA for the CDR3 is TGTGCCAGCAGCTATGGGGAGCCAGCCTACAATGAGCAGTTCTTC.

CDR3 nucleotides: TGTGCCAGCAGCTGGCCCCGCCAAGAACCCTACGAGCAGTACTTC. As protein: CASSWPRQEPYEQYF. V and J are TRBV5-6 and TRBJ2-7; D ambiguous. This CDR3 has 15 residues. The V end lost 3 bases, the J end lost 2 bases, and 15 bases lay between the germline ends. CDR1 and CDR2 (germline): SGHDT, YYEEEE.

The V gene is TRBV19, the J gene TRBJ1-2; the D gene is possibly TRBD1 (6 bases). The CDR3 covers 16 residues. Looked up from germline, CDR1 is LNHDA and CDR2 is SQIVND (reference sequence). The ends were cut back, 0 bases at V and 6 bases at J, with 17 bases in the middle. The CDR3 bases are TGTGCCAGTAGTATAGAGAAAAAGCGGGGGCGGGATGGCTACACCTTC. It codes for CASSIEKKRGRDGYTF.

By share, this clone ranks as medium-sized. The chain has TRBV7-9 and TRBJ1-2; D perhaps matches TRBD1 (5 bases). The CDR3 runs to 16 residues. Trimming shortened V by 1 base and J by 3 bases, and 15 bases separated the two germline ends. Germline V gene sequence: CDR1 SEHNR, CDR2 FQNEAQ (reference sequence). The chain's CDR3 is CASSLDSGAGYYGYTF. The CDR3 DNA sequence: TGTGCCAGCAGCTTAGATAGCGGGGCAGGCTACTATGGCTACACCTTC.

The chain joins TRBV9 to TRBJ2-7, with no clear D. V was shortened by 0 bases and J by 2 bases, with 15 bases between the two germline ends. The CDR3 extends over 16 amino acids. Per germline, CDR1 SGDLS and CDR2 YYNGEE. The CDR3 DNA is TGTGCCAGCAGCGTAGATGGCGGAACTATGCCCTACGAGCAGTACTTC. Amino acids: CASSVDGGTMPYEQYF.

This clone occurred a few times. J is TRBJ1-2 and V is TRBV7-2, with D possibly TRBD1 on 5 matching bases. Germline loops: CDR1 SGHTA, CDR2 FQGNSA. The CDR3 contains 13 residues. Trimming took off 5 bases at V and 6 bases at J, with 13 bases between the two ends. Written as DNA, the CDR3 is TGTGCCAGCAGCCCCCGGACAAGGGATGGCTACACCTTC. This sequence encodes CASSPRTRDGYTF. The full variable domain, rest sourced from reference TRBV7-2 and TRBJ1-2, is GAGVSQSPSNKVTEKGKDVELRCDPISGHTALYWYRQSLGQGLEFLIYFQGNSAPDKSGLPSDRFSAERTGGSVSTLTIQRTQQEDSAVYLCASSPRTRDGYTFGSGTRLTVV.

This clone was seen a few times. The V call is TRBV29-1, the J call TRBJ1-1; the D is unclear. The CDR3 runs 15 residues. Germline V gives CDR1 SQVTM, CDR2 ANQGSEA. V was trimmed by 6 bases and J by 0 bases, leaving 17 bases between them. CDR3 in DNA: TGCAGCGTCCAAAACGGGGTCCACCTGAACACTGAAGCTTTCTTT. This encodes CSVQNGVHLNTEAFF. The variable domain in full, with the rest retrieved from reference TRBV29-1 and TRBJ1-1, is SAVISQKPSRDICQRGTSLTIQCQVDSQVTMMFWYRQQPGQSLTLIATANQGSEATYESGFVIDKFPISRPNLTFSTLTVSNMSPEDSSIYLCSVQNGVHLNTEAFFGQGTRLTVV.

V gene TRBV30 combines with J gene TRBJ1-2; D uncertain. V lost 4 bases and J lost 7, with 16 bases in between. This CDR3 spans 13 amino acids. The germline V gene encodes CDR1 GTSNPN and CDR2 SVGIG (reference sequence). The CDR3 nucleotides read TGTGCCTGGACGGGAGGGATCTTTGGTGGCTACACCTTC. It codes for CAWTGGIFGGYTF.

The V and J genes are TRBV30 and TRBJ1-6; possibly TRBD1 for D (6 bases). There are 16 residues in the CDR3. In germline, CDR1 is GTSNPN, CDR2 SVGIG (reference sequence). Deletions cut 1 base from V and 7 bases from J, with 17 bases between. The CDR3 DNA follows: TGTGCCTGGAGTGCTCTGGGGGGGACATTGAATTCACCCCTCCACTTT. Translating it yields CAWSALGGTLNSPLHF.

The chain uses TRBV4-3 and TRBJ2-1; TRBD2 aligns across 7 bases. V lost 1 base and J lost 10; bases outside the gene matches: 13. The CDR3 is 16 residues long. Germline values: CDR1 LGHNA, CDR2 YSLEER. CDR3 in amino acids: CASSQGKRDGRKEQFF. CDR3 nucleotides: TGCGCCAGCAGCCAAGGCAAGCGGGATGGGAGGAAGGAGCAGTTCTTC.

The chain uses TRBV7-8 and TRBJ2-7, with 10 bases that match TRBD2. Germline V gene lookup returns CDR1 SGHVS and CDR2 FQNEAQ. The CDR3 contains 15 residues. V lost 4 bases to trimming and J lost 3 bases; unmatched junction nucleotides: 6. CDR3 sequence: CASSSRLAGSYEQYF. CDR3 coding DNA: TGTGCCAGCAGCTCACGACTAGCGGGTAGCTACGAGCAGTACTTC.

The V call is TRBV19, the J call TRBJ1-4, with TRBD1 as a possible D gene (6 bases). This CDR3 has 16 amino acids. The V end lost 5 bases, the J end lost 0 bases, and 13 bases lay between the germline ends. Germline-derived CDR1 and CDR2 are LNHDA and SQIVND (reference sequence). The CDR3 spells CASSAQRTATNEKLFF. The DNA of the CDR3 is TGTGCCAGTAGTGCCCAGCGGACAGCAACTAATGAAAAACTGTTTTTT. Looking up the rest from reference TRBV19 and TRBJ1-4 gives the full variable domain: DGGITQSPKYLFRKEGQNVTLSCEQNLNHDAMYWYRQDPGQGLRLIYYSQIVNDFQKGDIAEGYSVSREKKESFPLTVTSAQKNPTAFYLCASSAQRTATNEKLFFGSGTQLSVL.

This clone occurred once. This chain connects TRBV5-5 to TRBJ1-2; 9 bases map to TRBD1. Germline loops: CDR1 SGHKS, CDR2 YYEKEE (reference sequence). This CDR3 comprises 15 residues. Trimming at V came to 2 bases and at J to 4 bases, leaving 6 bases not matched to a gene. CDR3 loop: CASSLEWDRAYGYTF. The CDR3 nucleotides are TGTGCCAGCAGCTTAGAGTGGGACAGGGCCTATGGCTACACCTTC.

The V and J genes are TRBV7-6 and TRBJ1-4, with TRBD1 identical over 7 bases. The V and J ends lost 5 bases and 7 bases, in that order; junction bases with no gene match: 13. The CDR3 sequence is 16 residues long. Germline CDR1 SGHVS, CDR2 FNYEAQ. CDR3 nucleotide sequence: TGTGCCAGCAGCCCCGTACAACAGGGGCGCGGTGAAAAACTGTTTTTT. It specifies CASSPVQQGRGEKLFF.